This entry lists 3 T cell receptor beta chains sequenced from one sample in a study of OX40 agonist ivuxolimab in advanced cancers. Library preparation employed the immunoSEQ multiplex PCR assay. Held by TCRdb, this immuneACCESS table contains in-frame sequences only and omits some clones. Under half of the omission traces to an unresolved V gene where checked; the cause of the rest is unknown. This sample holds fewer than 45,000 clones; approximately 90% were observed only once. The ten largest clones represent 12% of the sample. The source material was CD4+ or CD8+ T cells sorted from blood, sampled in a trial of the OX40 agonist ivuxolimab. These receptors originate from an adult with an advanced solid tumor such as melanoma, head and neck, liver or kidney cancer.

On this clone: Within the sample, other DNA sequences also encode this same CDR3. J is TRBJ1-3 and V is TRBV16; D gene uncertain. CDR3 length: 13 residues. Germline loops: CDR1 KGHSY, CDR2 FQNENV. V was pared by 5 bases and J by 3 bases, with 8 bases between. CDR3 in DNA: TGTGCCAGCAGCACGGTGGATGGAAACACCATATATTTT. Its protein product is CASSTVDGNTIYF.

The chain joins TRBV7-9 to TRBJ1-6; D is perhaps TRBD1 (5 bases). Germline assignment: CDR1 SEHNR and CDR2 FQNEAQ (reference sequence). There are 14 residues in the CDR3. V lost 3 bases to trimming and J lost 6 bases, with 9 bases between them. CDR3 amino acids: CASSLFRGNSPLHF. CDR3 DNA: TGTGCCAGCAGCTTGTTTAGGGGTAATTCACCCCTCCACTTT.

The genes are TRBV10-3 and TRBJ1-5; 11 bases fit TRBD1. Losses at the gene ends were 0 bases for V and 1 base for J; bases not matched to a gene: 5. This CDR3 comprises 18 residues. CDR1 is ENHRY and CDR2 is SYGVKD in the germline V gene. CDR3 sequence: CAISESGTGGVSNQPQHF. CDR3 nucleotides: TGTGCCATCAGTGAGTCGGGGACAGGGGGTGTCAGCAATCAGCCCCAGCATTTT.